Detailed here is one T cell receptor beta chain. The entry originates in a study of blood T cell repertoires in COVID-19. Sequenced by immunoSEQ multiplex PCR; TCRdb stores in-frame clones only, minus some. The sample contains 85,000 to 90,000 clones, about 91% of which appear only once. The specimen sequenced was peripheral blood. The sequence came from a human donor with active COVID-19. The donor label of this sample is uncertain.

The CDR3 sequence: CASSGGTVTEAFF. The CDR3, as DNA: TGTGCCAGCAGCGGAGGGACAGTCACTGAAGCTTTCTTT. The chain joins TRBV7-2 to TRBJ1-1; 7 positions agree with TRBD1. Trimming removed 5 bases from V and 4 bases from J; junction bases left unmatched: 4. The germline CDR1 and CDR2 sequences are SGHTA and FQGNSA. This CDR3 is built from 13 residues. The full variable domain, with the rest looked up from reference TRBV7-2 and TRBJ1-1, is GAGVSQSPSNKVTEKGKDVELRCDPISGHTALYWYRQSLGQGLEFLIYFQGNSAPDKSGLPSDRFSAERTGGSVSTLTIQRTQQEDSAVYLCASSGGTVTEAFFGQGTRLTVV.